This record covers a single T cell receptor beta chain. Antigen unknown. TCRdb reanalysed the reads using MiXCR and keeps one entry per CDR3 protein. The sample has fewer than 1,000,000 distinct CDR3 sequences, 30% to 40% seen once; the top ten hold about an eighth. These data belong to a study of T cell repertoires in cytomegalovirus infection. About the study: The study used recently identified HLA-C-restricted and well-studied HLA-B-restricted CMV epitopes. Matching HLA type, along with CMV infection, was indicated by public TCR beta signatures.

This CDR3 region has 17 residues. V lost 0 bases to trimming and J lost 8 bases; unmatched junction nucleotides: 12. CDR1 and CDR2 (germline): MNHEY, SVGAGI. Findings and caveats of the study: Using cumulative public TCR beta family frequency, the authors identified those who carried CMV together with the relevant HLA.

This chain uses TRBV6-5 with TRBJ2-4, with TRBD2 identical over 8 bases. Sample: cultured CD8+ T cells from PBMCs, taken from culture after CMV antigen stimulation. The TCR originated in a human donor in good health (CMV status not recorded). Some clones in this sample may be carry-over from other donors' samples. The CDR3 here is CASSYSTVSGGPDIQYF. CDR3 bases: TGTGCCAGCAGTTACTCGACGGTCTCGGGGGGGCCTGACATTCAGTACTTC.